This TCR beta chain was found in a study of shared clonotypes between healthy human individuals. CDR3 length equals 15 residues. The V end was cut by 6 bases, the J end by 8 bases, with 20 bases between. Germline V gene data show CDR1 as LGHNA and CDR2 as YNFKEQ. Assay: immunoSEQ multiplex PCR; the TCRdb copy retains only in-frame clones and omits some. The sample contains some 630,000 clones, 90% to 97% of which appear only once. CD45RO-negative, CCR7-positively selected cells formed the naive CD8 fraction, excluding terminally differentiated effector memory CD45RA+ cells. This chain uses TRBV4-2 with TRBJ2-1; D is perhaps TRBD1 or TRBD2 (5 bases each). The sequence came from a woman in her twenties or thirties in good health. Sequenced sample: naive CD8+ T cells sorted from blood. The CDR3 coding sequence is TGTGCCAGCAGGGCTGGGGCAGGCGGACTCTATGAGCAGTTCTTC. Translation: CASRAGAGGLYEQFF.